The next 5 T cell receptor beta chains were all read from a single sample in a study of T cell responses to AZD1222 COVID-19 vaccine. Repertoires were generated with immunoSEQ multiplex PCR, while TCRdb's copy carries only in-frame clones and drops some. The sample includes approximately 100,000 clones, 87% seen only once; the top ten take roughly 4.4%. The sample here was peripheral blood, taken 28 days after the second AZD1222 dose. The receptors were gathered from an adult who received the AZD1222 COVID-19 vaccine.

The chain joins TRBV7-2 to TRBJ2-1, with 12 bases lining up with TRBD2. The CDR3 spans 15 residues. From germline, CDR1 is SGHTA and CDR2 FQGNSA. The V gene end was trimmed by 6 bases and the J gene end by 10 bases; junction bases not matched to a gene: 10. CDR3 bases: TGTGCCAGCAGTCTTCAATCTAGCGGGAGGGGGGAGCAGTTCTTC. It yields the protein CASSLQSSGRGEQFF.

In DNA form, the CDR3 reads TGTGCCAGCAGTCCCCAAGTCCTAGCGGGGGGAACCTACAATGAGCAGTTCTTC. This encodes CASSPQVLAGGTYNEQFF. The chain employs TRBV27 and TRBJ2-1, with TRBD2 matching 11 bases. The ends lost 5 bases at V and 2 bases at J; junction bases unmatched: 11. This CDR3 has 18 residues. Germline assignment: CDR1 MNHEY and CDR2 SMNVEV (reference sequence).

The CDR3 sequence: CASSRRDRSEAFF. The CDR3 region has the DNA TGTGCCAGCAGTCGCCGGGACAGGTCCGAAGCTTTCTTT. The V and J genes are TRBV7-2 and TRBJ1-1; 8 positions agree with TRBD1. The CDR3 sequence is 13 residues long. V was pared by 6 bases and J by 8 bases, with 8 bases of the junction left unmatched. The V gene's germline CDR1 is SGHTA and CDR2 FQGNSA.

The chain recombines TRBV30 with TRBJ1-1, with TRBD1 matching 7 bases. The V gene's germline CDR1 is GTSNPN and CDR2 SVGIG (reference sequence). The length of the CDR3 is 14 residues. V lost 2 bases, J lost 0 bases, and 3 bases stayed unmatched. As DNA, the CDR3 is TGTGCCTGGAGTCTTGGGACAGTGAACACTGAAGCTTTCTTT. It encodes CAWSLGTVNTEAFF.

The chain combines TRBV5-4 with TRBJ2-2; D is ambiguous. CDR3 size: 15 residues. Trimming pared 1 base from V and 0 bases from J, leaving 7 bases between. CDR1 and CDR2 from the germline V gene are SGHNT and YYREEE (reference sequence). This CDR3 reads CASSLPGANTGELFF. CDR3 DNA sequence: TGTGCCAGCAGCTTGCCAGGAGCGAACACCGGGGAGCTGTTTTTT.